This T cell receptor beta chain was captured by sequencing in a study of PD-1 blockade in classical Hodgkin lymphoma. In germline, CDR1 is SQVTM, CDR2 ANQGSEA. V gave up 2 bases and J gave up 0 bases; unmatched junction bases: 5. CDR3 size: 15 residues. Comment on this clone: Its antigen is undetermined.

Method: immunoSEQ multiplex PCR; TCRdb's copy keeps in-frame clones and lacks some. Of about 66,000 clones listed, about 64% were seen once; the top ten hold just over 9%. Autologous stem cell transplantation was followed by relapse in every patient, and brentuximab vedotin exposure varied. Patients had relapsed/refractory classical Hodgkin lymphoma with complete response, partial response or progressive disease as best response. Study-level findings and limits: At baseline, newly diagnosed patients reportedly showed less TCR diversity than healthy donors. Why repertoires differed is undefined; disease activity or prior therapy possibly contributed.

The V call is TRBV29-1, the J call TRBJ2-7; 9 nucleotides match TRBD1. This receptor was obtained from a human donor with classical Hodgkin lymphoma. The material sequenced was peripheral blood mononuclear cells (PBMCs), taken before the second cycle of nivolumab. CDR3 nucleotide sequence: TGCAGCGTTGAATACCGGGACAGGGCCTCCTACGAGCAGTACTTC. Protein sequence: CSVEYRDRASYEQYF.